This TCR beta chain is drawn from a study of blood T cells in healthy people across ages. In the study overall: In model experiments, template switching was able to capture about one barcoded beta molecule for every two T cells that were present. Study findings and constraints: The donors' CMV status was not determined, possibly confounding changes in expanded clonotypes. Bulk PBMC profiling left naive and antigen-experienced comparisons inconclusive.

V was pared by 11 bases and J by 4 bases, with 2 bases of the junction left unmatched. Germline CDR1 reads MDHEN; CDR2 reads SYDVKM. This CDR3 region has 12 residues. A second PCR, run for roughly 6 to 11 cycles, used a sample-barcoded 5' primer plus a J-beta primer mix. A template-switch adaptor with 12 random nucleotides tagged each cDNA molecule. TCRdb reprocessed the 5' RACE reads with MiXCR, giving one entry per CDR3 protein. The sample includes fewer than 900,000 distinct CDR3 sequences, around 49% of them seen just once. As for this clonotype: As yet, its antigen is unknown.

This chain links TRBV28 with TRBJ2-2, with 9 positions matching TRBD1. Source material: blood. This TCR came from a woman between 55 and 75 years old in good health. The CDR3 reads CALQGATGELFF. The CDR3 DNA is TGTGCCCTACAGGGGGCCACCGGGGAGCTGTTTTTT.